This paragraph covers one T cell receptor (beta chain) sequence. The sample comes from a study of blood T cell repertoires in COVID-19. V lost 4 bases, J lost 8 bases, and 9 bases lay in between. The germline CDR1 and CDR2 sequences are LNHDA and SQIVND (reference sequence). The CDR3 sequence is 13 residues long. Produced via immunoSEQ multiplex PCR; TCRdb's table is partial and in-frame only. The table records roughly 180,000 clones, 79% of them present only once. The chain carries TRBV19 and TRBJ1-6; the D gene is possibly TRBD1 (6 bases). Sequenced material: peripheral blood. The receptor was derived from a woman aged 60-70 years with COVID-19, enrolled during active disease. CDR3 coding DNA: TGTGCCAGTAGTACTTCAGGGGATTCACCCCTCCACTTT. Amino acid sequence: CASSTSGDSPLHF.